Listed below are T cell receptor beta chains from one sample, sequenced in a study of T cell repertoires in cytomegalovirus infection. These receptors have no known antigen. TCRdb independently ran MiXCR on the reads; one entry per CDR3 protein. The sample lists about 500,000 distinct CDR3 sequences, 30% to 40% occurring once. Sequences were derived from cultured PBMCs, sampled from culture after CMV antigen stimulation. The receptors originated from a human donor in good health (CMV status not recorded). Some clones in this sample may be carry-over from other donors' samples. The CDR3 runs from the conserved cysteine through the conserved F or W. D genes are given only for firm matches. A row's size may be missing; if present it is once, few, many or a size class.

clone size	D gene	V gene	J gene	CDR3 DNA	CDR3 protein
NA	NA	TRBV25-1	TRBJ2-1	TGTGCCAGCAGTGCACCCGCGGCCCTAGGCGGTGAGCAGTTCTTC	CASSAPAALGGEQFF
few	NA	TRBV7-9	TRBJ2-6	TGTGCCAGCAGCTCCTGGAATGACTCTGGGGCCAACGTCCTGACTTTC	CASSSWNDSGANVLTF
few	NA	TRBV7-3	TRBJ2-3	TGTGCCAGCACCAAAGGGGCAGGCCGCACAGATACGCAGTATTTT	CASTKGAGRTDTQYF
NA	TRBD2	TRBV28	TRBJ2-3	TGTGCCAGCAGTTTCCCACGCGGACTAGCGGGAAGGGATACGCAGTATTTT	CASSFPRGLAGRDTQYF
NA	NA	TRBV29-1	TRBJ1-2	TGCAGCGCCCCCCACCAAGGTGATGGCTACACCTTC	CSAPHQGDGYTF
NA	TRBD2	TRBV7-2	TRBJ2-3	TGTGCCAGCAGCTTAGCGCCCCGGCGGGAGGGGCCAGATACGCAGTATTTT	CASSLAPRREGPDTQYF
NA	TRBD2	TRBV11-3	TRBJ2-7	TGTGCCAGCAGCTTAGGGTCCGGCGGGAGGGGGACCTACGAGCAGTACTTC	CASSLGSGGRGTYEQYF
few	TRBD1	TRBV5-5	TRBJ2-3	TGTGCCAGCAGCTTGAGGGACAGGGGGCTTTGGGATACGCAGTATTTT	CASSLRDRGLWDTQYF
many	TRBD2	TRBV7-9	TRBJ2-3	TGTGCCAGCGGAGAACTAGCGGGAGGCACAGATACGCAGTATTTT	CASGELAGGTDTQYF
few	TRBD1	TRBV6-5	TRBJ2-3	TGTGCCAGCAGTTACTCGGGACAGGGGGCAGGGACGCAGTATTTT	CASSYSGQGAGTQYF
NA	NA	TRBV29-1	TRBJ2-5	TGCAGCGCCCCCCCACCGGGACGGCCTCAAGAGACCCAGTACTTC	CSAPPPGRPQETQYF
few	NA	TRBV7-2	TRBJ2-5	TGTGCCAGCAGCCCCATAATCCCGGAAGAGACCCAGTACTTC	CASSPIIPEETQYF
many	TRBD1	TRBV7-2	TRBJ1-5	TGTGCCAGCAGCTCAGACAGGGTCAATCAGCCCCAGCATTTT	CASSSDRVNQPQHF
NA	NA	TRBV15	TRBJ1-2	TGTGCCACCAGCAGAGGGTTGGCAGTCTATGGCTACACCTTC	CATSRGLAVYGYTF
few	NA	TRBV7-9	TRBJ2-2	TGTGCCAGCAGCTCCAGGGGGGCCACGAACACCGGGGAGCTGTTTTTT	CASSSRGATNTGELFF